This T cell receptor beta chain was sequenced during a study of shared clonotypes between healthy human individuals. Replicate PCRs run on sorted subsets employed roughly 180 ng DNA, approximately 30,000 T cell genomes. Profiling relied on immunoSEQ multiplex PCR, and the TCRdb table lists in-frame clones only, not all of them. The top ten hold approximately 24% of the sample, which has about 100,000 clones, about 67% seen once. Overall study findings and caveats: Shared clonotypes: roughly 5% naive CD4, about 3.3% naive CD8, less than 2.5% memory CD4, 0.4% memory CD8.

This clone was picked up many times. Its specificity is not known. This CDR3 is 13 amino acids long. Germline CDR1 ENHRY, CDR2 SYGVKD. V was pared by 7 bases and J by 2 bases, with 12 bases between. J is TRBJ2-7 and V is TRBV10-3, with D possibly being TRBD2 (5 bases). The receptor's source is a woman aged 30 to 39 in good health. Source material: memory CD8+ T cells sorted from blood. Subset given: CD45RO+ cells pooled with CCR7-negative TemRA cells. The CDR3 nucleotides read TGTGCCATCAAAGCGGAAGGGCCCTACGAGCAGTACTTC. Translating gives CAIKAEGPYEQYF.